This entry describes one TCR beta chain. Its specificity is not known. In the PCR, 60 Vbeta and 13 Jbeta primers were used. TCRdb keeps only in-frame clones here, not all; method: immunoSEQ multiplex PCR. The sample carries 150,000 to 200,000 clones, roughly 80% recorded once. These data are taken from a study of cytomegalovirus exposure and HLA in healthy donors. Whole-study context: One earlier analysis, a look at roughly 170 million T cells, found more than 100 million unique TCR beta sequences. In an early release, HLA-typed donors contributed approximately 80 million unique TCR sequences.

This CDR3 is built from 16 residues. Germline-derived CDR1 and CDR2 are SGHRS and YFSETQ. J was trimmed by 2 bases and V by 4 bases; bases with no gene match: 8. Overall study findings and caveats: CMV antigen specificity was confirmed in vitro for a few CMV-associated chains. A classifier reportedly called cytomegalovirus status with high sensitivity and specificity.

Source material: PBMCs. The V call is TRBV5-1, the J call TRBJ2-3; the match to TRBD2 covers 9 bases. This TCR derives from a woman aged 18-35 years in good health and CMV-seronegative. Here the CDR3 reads CASSGGGGASTDTQYF. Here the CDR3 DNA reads TGCGCCAGCAGCGGGGGCGGGGGGGCCTCCACAGATACGCAGTATTTT.